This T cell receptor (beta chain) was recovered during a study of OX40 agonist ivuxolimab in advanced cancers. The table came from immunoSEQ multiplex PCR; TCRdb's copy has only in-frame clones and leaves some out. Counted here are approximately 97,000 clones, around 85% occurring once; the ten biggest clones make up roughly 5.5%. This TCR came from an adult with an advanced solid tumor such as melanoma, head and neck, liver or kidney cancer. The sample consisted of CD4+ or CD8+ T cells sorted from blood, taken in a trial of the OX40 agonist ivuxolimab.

The CDR3 loop reads CASSLVSLDSSNQPQHF. CDR3 DNA: TGTGCCAGCAGCTTAGTATCCCTTGACAGTAGCAATCAGCCCCAGCATTTT. The chain joins TRBV7-2 to TRBJ1-5; D possibly corresponds to TRBD1 (5 bases). The V end lost 1 base, the J end lost 0 bases, and 13 bases lay between the germline ends. This CDR3 has 17 amino acids. Germline-derived CDR1 and CDR2 are SGHTA and FQGNSA.